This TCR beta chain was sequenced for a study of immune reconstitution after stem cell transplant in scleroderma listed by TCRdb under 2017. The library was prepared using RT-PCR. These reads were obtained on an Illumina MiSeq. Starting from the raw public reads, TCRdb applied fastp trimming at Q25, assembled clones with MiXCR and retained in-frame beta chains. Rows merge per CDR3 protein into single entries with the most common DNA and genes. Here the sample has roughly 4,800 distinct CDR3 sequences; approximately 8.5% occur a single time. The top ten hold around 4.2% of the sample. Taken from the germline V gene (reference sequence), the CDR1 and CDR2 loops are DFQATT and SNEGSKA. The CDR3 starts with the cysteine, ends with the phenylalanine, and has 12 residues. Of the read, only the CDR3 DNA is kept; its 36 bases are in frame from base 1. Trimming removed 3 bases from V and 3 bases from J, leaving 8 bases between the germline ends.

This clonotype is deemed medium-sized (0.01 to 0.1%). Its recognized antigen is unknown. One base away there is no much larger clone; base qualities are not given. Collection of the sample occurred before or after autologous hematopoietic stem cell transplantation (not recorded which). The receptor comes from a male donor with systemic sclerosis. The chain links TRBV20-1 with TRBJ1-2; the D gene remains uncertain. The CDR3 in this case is CSASTADYGYTF. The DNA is TGCAGTGCTAGCACGGCAGACTATGGCTACACCTTC.